The clone carrying this T cell receptor beta chain was seen once. Its antigen remains unidentified. Healthy donors had no documented immune events, such as infections, while sampled. Clones were sequenced by immunoSEQ multiplex PCR, and TCRdb holds only the in-frame ones, with some missing. The sample carries about 78,000 clones, roughly 81% recorded once. The record originates from a study of identifying expanded T cells in peripheral blood. Findings and limits, study-wide: Across healthy donors, higher total template counts meant significantly greater approximately two-week count variance. Over approximately two and four weeks, about 15 and 18 clones changed, versus around 1.1 between replicates.

J lost 5 bases, V lost 2 bases, and 5 bases had no gene match. CDR1 is MNHEY, CDR2 SVGAGI, per germline. CDR3 length: 14 residues. The V call is TRBV6-5, the J call TRBJ1-1, with TRBD1 identical over 7 bases. Sequenced: blood. This TCR was recovered from a person aged 18 to 75 in good health. DNA of the CDR3: TGTGCCAGCAGTTACGAGGGGGCGCCGACTGAAGCTTTCTTT. It codes for CASSYEGAPTEAFF.